The sample holds many counts of the clone carrying this T cell receptor beta chain. Its target is not known. Attachment of unique molecular identifiers to individual cDNA molecules was performed. A single record per CDR3 protein comes from TCRdb applying MiXCR to the 5' RACE reads. The sample shows roughly 93,000 distinct CDR3 sequences, approximately 11% of them seen only once. The germline CDR1 and CDR2 sequences are MDHEN and SYDVKM. Trimming left V 8 bases short and J 4 bases short, with 20 bases between. This CDR3 is built from 16 residues. The record originates from a study of early T cells in non-severe SARS-CoV-2 infection. Whole-study findings and limits: CD4 and private specificities were missed by VDJdb matching, which favored anti-spike CD8 responses.

The receptor comes from an adult who was a healthcare worker with PCR-confirmed SARS-CoV-2 infection or an uninfected control (not recorded which). The V gene is TRBV28, the J gene TRBJ1-4; possibly TRBD1 for D (5 bases). Sequencing was performed on whole blood. The CDR3 reads CASGLPGGGNNEKLFF. As DNA, the CDR3 is TGTGCCAGCGGGCTCCCAGGTGGGGGAAATAATGAAAAACTGTTTTTT.